Below, 24 T cell receptor beta chains from the same sample are listed, as sequenced in a study of Tregs in tolerant kidney transplant recipients. Their target antigens are unknown. The table came from immunoSEQ multiplex PCR; TCRdb's copy has only in-frame clones and leaves some out. The data contain fewer than 5,000 clones, roughly 42% of them singletons. What was sequenced was CD8+ T cells from blood cultured with allogeneic cells. The receptors here all came from a human donor in good health.

This clone is medium-sized within its sample. The chain carries TRBV15 and TRBJ1-5, with D perhaps TRBD1 (6 bases). Germline V gene data show CDR1 as LNHNV and CDR2 as YYDKDF (reference sequence). V was pared by 0 bases and J by 6 bases, with 12 bases between. CDR3 length: 15 amino acids. The CDR3 nucleotides read TGTGCCACCAGCAGAGATTTGGGGGCCGCTCAGCCCCAGCATTTT. This translates into CATSRDLGAAQPQHF.

The rearrangement joins TRBV7-2 to TRBJ2-2; D may be TRBD2 (6 bases). The CDR3 has 16 amino acids. Germline V gives CDR1 SGHTA, CDR2 FQGNSA. V gave up 5 bases and J gave up 0 bases, with 13 bases separating them. The CDR3 DNA reads as TGTGCCAGCAGCCCCAGAGCGGGTTCGAACACCGGGGAGCTGTTTTTT. Its protein is CASSPRAGSNTGELFF. Complete variable domain (other parts from reference TRBV7-2 and TRBJ2-2): GAGVSQSPSNKVTEKGKDVELRCDPISGHTALYWYRQSLGQGLEFLIYFQGNSAPDKSGLPSDRFSAERTGGSVSTLTIQRTQQEDSAVYLCASSPRAGSNTGELFFGEGSRLTVL.

This clone was observed a handful of times. The chain carries TRBV18 and TRBJ2-6; tentative D call: TRBD2 (5 bases). The CDR3 length is 15 residues. The V and J ends lost 4 bases and 2 bases respectively, with 9 bases between them. Germline V gives CDR1 KGHSH, CDR2 LQKENI. CDR3 residues: CASSRGLPGANVLTF. The CDR3 coding sequence is TGTGCCAGCTCACGAGGGCTCCCTGGGGCCAACGTCCTGACTTTC.

This clone is labeled as medium-sized. This sequence joins TRBV4-3 and TRBJ2-2; D unresolved. This CDR3 region has 15 residues. Deletions cut 1 base from V and 4 bases from J, with 10 bases between. Germline CDR1 LGHNA, CDR2 YSLEER. This CDR3 reads CASSQGTVGTGELFF. For the CDR3, the DNA is TGCGCCAGCAGCCAAGGAACGGTCGGCACCGGGGAGCTGTTTTTT.

This clone was counted a few times. V gene TRBV27 combines with J gene TRBJ2-5; 12 bases align to TRBD1. This CDR3 comprises 15 residues. V lost 6 bases and J lost 8; bases outside the gene matches: 10. CDR1 is MNHEY and CDR2 is SMNVEV in the germline V gene (reference sequence). CDR3 region: CASRHTGQGADTQYF. CDR3 nucleotide sequence: TGTGCCAGCAGACATACGGGACAGGGGGCAGACACCCAGTACTTC.

This clone is medium-sized within its sample. The chain is built from TRBV2 and TRBJ2-1; TRBD2 agrees at 12 bases. The length of the CDR3 is 14 residues. The germline V gene has CDR1 SNHLY and CDR2 FYNNEI. Trimming took 5 bases from V and 8 from J; bases not matched to a gene: 4. In nucleotides, the CDR3 is TGTGCCAGCAGTACCCGACTAGCGGGAGATGAGCAGTTCTTC. Residues: CASSTRLAGDEQFF. Supplemented by reference TRBV2 and TRBJ2-1, the full variable domain reads EPEVTQTPSHQVTQMGQEVILRCVPISNHLYFYWYRQILGQKVEFLVSFYNNEISEKSEIFDDQFSVERPDGSNFTLKIRSTKLEDSAMYFCASSTRLAGDEQFFGPGTRLTVL.

CDR3: CRGAYYEQYF. CDR3 sequence (DNA): TGCAGAGGGGCGTACTACGAGCAGTACTTC. The chain combines TRBV29-1 with TRBJ2-7, with a weak D call TRBD1 (5 bases). The CDR3 is 10 residues long. CDR1 and CDR2 (germline): SQVTM, ANQGSEA.

This clone counts as medium-sized. V gene TRBV29-1 combines with J gene TRBJ2-7; the D is unclear. V was trimmed by 7 bases and J by 3 bases, leaving 19 bases between them. The CDR3 is made up of 14 amino acids. Germline V gives CDR1 SQVTM, CDR2 ANQGSEA. CDR3 region: CSGASGGRLYEQYF. The CDR3 DNA follows: TGCAGCGGAGCCTCGGGTGGAAGACTCTACGAGCAGTACTTC.

The rearrangement links TRBV6-6 to TRBJ2-7; no clear D gene. Trimming stripped 2 bases from V and 6 bases from J, with 8 bases between. The CDR3 consists of 12 residues. Per the germline V gene, CDR1 is MNHNY and CDR2 is SVGAGI (reference sequence). Here the CDR3 reads CASSYPSLEQYF. The CDR3 DNA follows: TGTGCCAGCAGTTACCCCAGTCTCGAGCAGTACTTC.

Sample share makes this clone medium-sized. This chain uses TRBV7-9 with TRBJ1-3; D gene uncertain. The germline V and J ends were trimmed by 5 bases and 0 bases, with 8 bases remaining between them. The CDR3 is 14 residues long. CDR1 and CDR2 (germline): SEHNR, FQNEAQ (reference sequence). CDR3 in amino acids: CASSQLDSGNTIYF. The DNA of the CDR3 is TGTGCCAGCAGCCAGCTGGACTCTGGAAACACCATATATTTT.

In this sample, this clone is medium-sized. The V and J genes are TRBV19 and TRBJ2-7, with TRBD2 matching 10 bases. The CDR3 has 13 amino acids. Germline CDR1 is LNHDA and CDR2 is SQIVND (reference sequence). V shed 5 bases and J 6 bases; nucleotides not matched to a gene: 4. CDR3 sequence reads: CASSSTSGAEQYF. CDR3 coding DNA: TGTGCCAGTAGTTCTACTAGCGGGGCCGAGCAGTACTTC.

This clone was counted between two and nine times. For the CDR3, the DNA is TGTGCCAGCAGCCAAGAACAGGGGGCGCGAGTCTATGGCTACACCTTC. It is translated as CASSQEQGARVYGYTF. This rearrangement joins TRBV4-2 to TRBJ1-2; 9 bases are shared with TRBD1. Trimming took 0 bases from V and 4 from J; bases not matched to a gene: 6. In germline, CDR1 is LGHNA, CDR2 YNFKEQ. The CDR3 runs to 16 residues.

This rearrangement joins TRBV7-4 to TRBJ1-1; possibly TRBD1 for D (5 bases). The CDR3 runs to 13 residues. Trimming took off 3 bases at V and 8 bases at J, with 13 bases between the two ends. Germline V CDR1 and CDR2: SGHVT, SQSDAQ. CDR3 sequence: CASSFGARQEAFF. DNA of the CDR3: TGTGCCAGCAGCTTCGGGGCACGGCAGGAAGCTTTCTTT.

This chain connects TRBV4-1 to TRBJ1-2; the D gene is possibly TRBD1 (6 bases). Germline assignment: CDR1 MGHRA and CDR2 YSYEKL. The V and J ends lost 5 bases and 5 bases respectively, with 12 bases between them. The CDR3 loop spans 13 amino acids. DNA of the CDR3: TGCGCCAGCAGCTCCGGACAGATTTATGGCTACACCTTC. Residues: CASSSGQIYGYTF.

This rearrangement joins TRBV7-8 to TRBJ2-7, with D tentatively TRBD1 (5 bases). This CDR3 is built from 14 residues. With 2 bases removed from V and 2 bases from J, the gap between germline ends came to 10 bases. CDR1 is SGHVS, CDR2 FQNEAQ, per germline. CDR3 coding DNA: TGTGCCAGCAGCTTAAGCTCAGGGCCCTACGAGCAGTACTTC. Translated, it gives CASSLSSGPYEQYF.

The J gene is TRBJ2-1, the V gene TRBV7-6, with TRBD1 matching over 7 bases. CDR1 is SGHVS and CDR2 is FNYEAQ in the germline V gene. The CDR3 loop spans 16 amino acids. Trimming took 5 bases from V and 3 from J; bases not matched to a gene: 10. The CDR3 loop reads CASSPHRDSYYNEQFF. The CDR3 DNA reads TGTGCCAGCAGCCCCCACCGGGACAGTTACTACAATGAGCAGTTCTTC.

The V and J genes are TRBV19 and TRBJ2-7, with 8 nucleotides matching TRBD1. V dropped 7 bases and J dropped 3; count of bases not matched to a gene: 11. The germline V gene encodes CDR1 LNHDA and CDR2 SQIVND (reference sequence). This CDR3 comprises 15 residues. As DNA, the CDR3 is TGTGCCAGTACCTCGAGGGCAGGGGGCTTCTACGAGCAGTACTTC. Protein product: CASTSRAGGFYEQYF.

The chain has TRBV27 and TRBJ2-7; tentatively, D is TRBD1 or TRBD2 (5 bases each). The germline V and J ends were trimmed by 5 bases and 4 bases, with 15 bases remaining between them. The germline V gene encodes CDR1 MNHEY and CDR2 SMNVEV (reference sequence). This CDR3 comprises 14 residues. As DNA, the CDR3 is TGTGCCAGCAGTCCCGCTTCGGGGCGATACGAGCAGTACTTC. Amino acid sequence: CASSPASGRYEQYF.

This clone is medium-sized. The V and J genes are TRBV9 and TRBJ2-3; possibly TRBD1 for D (5 bases). V lost 1 base, J lost 2 bases, and 14 bases lay in between. From germline, CDR1 is SGDLS and CDR2 YYNGEE. The CDR3 length is 16 residues. The CDR3 sequence is CASSVLDTNPTDTQYF. DNA of the CDR3: TGTGCCAGCAGCGTACTGGACACTAATCCCACAGATACGCAGTATTTT.

The rearrangement joins TRBV7-3 to TRBJ2-7, with a possible D match to TRBD2 (6 bases). This CDR3 has 12 residues. Germline V gene data show CDR1 as SGHTA and CDR2 as FQGTGA. Trimming shortened V by 5 bases and J by 5 bases, and 10 bases separated the two germline ends. The CDR3 loop reads CASSVGLNEQYF. The CDR3 DNA is TGTGCCAGCAGCGTCGGACTAAACGAGCAGTACTTC.

This clone is judged large. V is TRBV4-2 and J is TRBJ1-5, with D tentatively TRBD1 (6 bases). From germline, CDR1 is LGHNA and CDR2 YNFKEQ. V lost 5 bases to trimming and J lost 6 bases, with 11 bases between them. The CDR3 runs to 13 residues. As DNA, the CDR3 is TGTGCCAGCAGCACCGGGGGGCTTCAGCCCCAGCATTTT. Translating it yields CASSTGGLQPQHF.

V is TRBV10-3 and J is TRBJ2-7; 8 bases map to TRBD1. This CDR3 spans 13 amino acids. Germline CDR1 ENHRY, CDR2 SYGVKD. J gave up 5 bases and V 6 bases, and 6 bases lay outside the gene matches. CDR3 in amino acids: CAIRHGQGHEQYF. CDR3 nucleotides: TGTGCCATCAGACACGGACAGGGCCACGAGCAGTACTTC.

The V gene is TRBV6-5, the J gene TRBJ1-6; D remains ambiguous. The CDR3 length is 15 residues. V was shortened by 7 bases and J by 7 bases, with 17 bases between the two germline ends. The germline gives CDR1 MNHEY, CDR2 SVGAGI. The CDR3 DNA sequence: TGTGCCAGCAACCTAGATATTGGTGGGAATTCACCCCTCCACTTT. Protein: CASNLDIGGNSPLHF.

The chain is built from TRBV7-9 and TRBJ2-5; no definite D call. The CDR3 spans 11 residues. CDR1 and CDR2 from the germline V gene are SEHNR and FQNEAQ (reference sequence). V was cut by 5 bases and J by 5 bases, with 6 bases left in between. The CDR3 sequence: CASSRRETQYF. The CDR3, as DNA: TGTGCCAGCAGCCGCCGGGAGACCCAGTACTTC. The variable domain in full, with the rest retrieved from reference TRBV7-9 and TRBJ2-5, is DTGVSQNPRHKITKRGQNVTFRCDPISEHNRLYWYRQTLGQGPEFLTYFQNEAQLEKSRLLSDRFSAERPKGSFSTLEIQRTEQGDSAMYLCASSRRETQYFGPGTRLLVL.